This record covers a single T cell receptor (beta chain). Its antigen is unknown. This specimen comes from a study of T cell repertoires in cytomegalovirus infection. As for the study in general: CMV epitopes used comprised recently identified HLA-C-restricted ones and well-studied HLA-B-restricted ones. CMV infection together with matching HLA type was indicated by public TCR beta signatures.

One entry per CDR3 protein results from TCRdb running MiXCR on the reads. The repertoire holds hundreds of thousands of distinct CDR3 sequences, about two fifths seen once, with around two fifths in the top ten. The V end was cut by 3 bases, the J end by 2 bases, with 15 bases between. The CDR3 contains 16 residues. Per the germline V gene, CDR1 is SGHVS and CDR2 is FQNEAQ. Study-level points and caveats: Predominance within the ex vivo response was attributable to HLA-C-restricted CMV-specific TCR beta clonotypes. Public TCR beta family frequency separated CMV-and-HLA carriers, including in an independent cohort.

J is TRBJ2-3 and V is TRBV7-8; D is perhaps TRBD2 (5 bases). The sequencing used cultured PBMCs, collected from culture after CMV antigen stimulation. This TCR derives from a human donor in good health (CMV status not recorded). Some clones in this sample may be carry-over from other donors' samples. Here the CDR3 reads CASSFGKDLPTDTQYF. The CDR3 DNA follows: TGTGCCAGCAGCTTCGGGAAGGACTTACCCACAGATACGCAGTATTTT. Combining the CDR3 with reference TRBV7-8 and TRBJ2-3 gives the whole variable domain GAGVSQSPRYKVAKRGQDVALRCDPISGHVSLFWYQQALGQGPEFLTYFQNEAQLDKSGLPSDRFFAERPEGSVSTLKIQRTQQEDSAVYLCASSFGKDLPTDTQYFGPGTRLTVL.